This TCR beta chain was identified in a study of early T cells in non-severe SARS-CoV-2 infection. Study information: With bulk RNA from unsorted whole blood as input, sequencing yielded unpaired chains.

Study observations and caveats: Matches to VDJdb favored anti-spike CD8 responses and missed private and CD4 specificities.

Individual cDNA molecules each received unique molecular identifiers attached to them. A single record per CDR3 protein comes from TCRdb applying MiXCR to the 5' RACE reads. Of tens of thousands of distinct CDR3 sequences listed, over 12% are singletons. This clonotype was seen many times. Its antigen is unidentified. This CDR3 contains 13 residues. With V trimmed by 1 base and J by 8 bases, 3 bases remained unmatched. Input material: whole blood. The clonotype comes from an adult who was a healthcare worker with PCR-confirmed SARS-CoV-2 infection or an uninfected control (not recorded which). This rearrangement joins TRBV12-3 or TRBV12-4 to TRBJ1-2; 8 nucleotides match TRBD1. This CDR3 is CASSLGRGQGYTF. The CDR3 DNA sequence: TGTGCCAGCAGTTTAGGCAGGGGGCAAGGCTACACCTTC.